These 13 T cell receptor beta chains came from one sample sequenced in a study of cytomegalovirus exposure and HLA in healthy donors. It was with 60 Vbeta and 13 Jbeta primers that the PCR ran. Repertoires were generated with immunoSEQ multiplex PCR, while TCRdb's copy carries only in-frame clones and drops some. The repertoire holds around 94,000 clones, with about 62% as singletons. Input material: PBMCs. The receptors were gathered from a man aged 30-40 years in good health and CMV-seronegative.

V is TRBV5-1 and J is TRBJ2-3; TRBD1 is a possible D gene (5 bases). From germline, CDR1 is SGHRS and CDR2 YFSETQ. V lost 0 bases, J lost 1 base, and 21 bases lay in between. The CDR3 sequence is 19 residues long. The CDR3 DNA reads as TGCGCCAGCAGCTTGGCGTGGGGCGCGTGGGGAAAAGGCACAGATACGCAGTATTTT. Protein product: CASSLAWGAWGKGTDTQYF.

V gene TRBV7-2 combines with J gene TRBJ2-1; TRBD2 agrees at 11 bases. Germline V CDR1 and CDR2: SGHTA, FQGNSA. Germline trimming cut 5 bases from V and 8 bases from J; bases unmatched to any gene: 8. The CDR3 is 15 residues long. DNA of the CDR3: TGTGCCAGCAGCCAGGGGGTAGCGGGAGGGTATGAGCAGTTCTTC. Translating it yields CASSQGVAGGYEQFF.

This chain joins TRBV14 and TRBJ2-2; TRBD1 might be the D (5 bases). Germline loops: CDR1 SGHDN, CDR2 FVKESK. The V end lost 0 bases, the J end lost 6 bases, and 17 bases lay between the germline ends. The CDR3 has 17 residues. CDR3 sequence (DNA): TGTGCCAGCAGCCAAGAGGGTGTGACAGCGACGGCCGGGGAGCTGTTTTTT. Translated, it gives CASSQEGVTATAGELFF.

CDR3 protein: CASMTPLGNEQFF. The CDR3 nucleotides read TGTGCCAGTATGACACCTTTGGGCAATGAGCAGTTCTTC. This chain links TRBV19 with TRBJ2-1, with D hard to call. This CDR3 comprises 13 residues. Germline V gene lookup returns CDR1 LNHDA and CDR2 SQIVND (reference sequence). Trimming took off 7 bases at V and 6 bases at J, with 13 bases between the two ends.

The chain combines TRBV9 with TRBJ1-2; 8 bases agree with TRBD1. The germline V gene encodes CDR1 SGDLS and CDR2 YYNGEE. With V trimmed by 0 bases and J by 3 bases, 1 base remained unmatched. The CDR3 has 14 amino acids. The CDR3 loop is CASSVGTGHYGYTF. The CDR3 DNA follows: TGTGCCAGCAGCGTAGGGACAGGGCACTATGGCTACACCTTC.

The J gene is TRBJ2-1, the V gene TRBV10-3; the D gene is possibly TRBD2 (7 bases). Per germline, CDR1 ENHRY and CDR2 SYGVKD. The CDR3 sequence is 16 residues long. Trimming took 6 bases from V and 13 from J, leaving 28 bases between them. The CDR3 protein is CAISSGGGGGTPQQFF. As DNA, the CDR3 is TGTGCCATCAGCTCGGGGGGAGGGGGGGGGACACCGCAACAGTTCTTC.

This clone was counted between two and nine times. This chain's CDR3 is CASSATSGRGNEQFF. The CDR3 DNA is TGTGCCAGCAGCGCCACTAGCGGGAGAGGGAATGAGCAGTTCTTC. This rearrangement joins TRBV7-3 to TRBJ2-1; 11 bases match TRBD2. This CDR3 contains 15 residues. Germline CDR1 SGHTA, CDR2 FQGTGA. V gave up 5 bases and J gave up 7 bases; unmatched junction bases: 7.

V and J are TRBV6-4 and TRBJ2-2; TRBD1 agrees at 7 bases. The CDR3 totals 14 residues. The germline gives CDR1 MRHNA, CDR2 SNTAGT. V lost 3 bases, J lost 3 bases, and 1 base stayed unmatched. For the CDR3, the DNA is TGTGCCAGCAGTGAAGGGGGCGACACCGGGGAGCTGTTTTTT. It codes for CASSEGGDTGELFF.

A single count supports this clone. This chain links TRBV7-9 with TRBJ2-2, with a tentative D call TRBD1 (6 bases). Trimming stripped 5 bases from V and 5 bases from J, with 15 bases between. The CDR3 spans 15 residues. Per the germline V gene, CDR1 is SEHNR and CDR2 is FQNEAQ (reference sequence). The CDR3 sequence: CASSKGAGATGELFF. In DNA, the CDR3 is TGTGCCAGCAGCAAAGGAGCAGGGGCGACCGGGGAGCTGTTTTTT.

The V and J genes are TRBV27 and TRBJ2-3; 11 nucleotides align to TRBD2. J lost 5 bases, V lost 5 bases, and 12 bases had no gene match. This CDR3 comprises 17 residues. Germline loops: CDR1 MNHEY, CDR2 SMNVEV (reference sequence). DNA of the CDR3: TGTGCCAGCAGTCCCCTTTCTAGCGGGAGGTTCGGAGATACGCAGTATTTT. Its protein is CASSPLSSGRFGDTQYF.

The chain recombines TRBV28 with TRBJ1-1; TRBD1 might be the D (6 bases). Trimming shortened V by 10 bases and J by 6 bases, and 18 bases separated the two germline ends. This CDR3 contains 13 residues. Per the germline V gene, CDR1 is MDHEN and CDR2 is SYDVKM. CDR3 amino acids: CATSGGGRPEAFF. CDR3 bases: TGTGCCACTTCGGGGGGCGGGCGTCCTGAAGCTTTCTTT.

This clone was counted a few times. The chain carries TRBV6-1 and TRBJ1-2, with 9 bases matching TRBD1. The CDR3 totals 13 residues. The trim removed 6 bases at V and 8 bases at J, leaving 7 bases unmatched. Germline V gene sequence: CDR1 MNHNS, CDR2 SASEGT. The CDR3 loop reads CASRAGTGYGYTF. For the CDR3, the DNA is TGTGCCAGCAGGGCCGGGACAGGGTACGGCTACACCTTC.

This clone appeared a few times. The rearrangement joins TRBV7-2 to TRBJ1-2, with a possible D match to TRBD1 (6 bases). The CDR3 has 16 residues. Germline lookup yields CDR1 SGHTA and CDR2 FQGNSA. Trimming removed 5 bases at V and 5 bases at J, with 21 bases between. The CDR3 DNA reads TGTGCCAGCAGCAGACAAGGGGGGGAAATGATATATGGCTACACCTTC. Translation gives CASSRQGGEMIYGYTF. The entire variable domain, with the rest obtained from reference TRBV7-2 and TRBJ1-2, is as follows: GAGVSQSPSNKVTEKGKDVELRCDPISGHTALYWYRQSLGQGLEFLIYFQGNSAPDKSGLPSDRFSAERTGGSVSTLTIQRTQQEDSAVYLCASSRQGGEMIYGYTFGSGTRLTVV.